This T cell receptor beta chain was documented in a study of shared clonotypes between healthy human individuals. Produced via immunoSEQ multiplex PCR; TCRdb's table is partial and in-frame only. This sample has 2 million to 3 million clones, with around 90% found just once. V lost 5 bases to trimming and J lost 10 bases; unmatched junction nucleotides: 9. The germline V gene has CDR1 MDHEN and CDR2 SYDVKM. CDR3 length: 14 residues. The material sequenced was naive CD4+ T cells sorted from blood. Subset noted: CD45RA+ positively selected. The gene calls are TRBV28 and TRBJ2-1; the match to TRBD1 covers 9 bases. This receptor was identified in a man between 18 and 35 years old in good health. CDR3 in amino acids: CASSGAQGAGEQFF. The CDR3 nucleotides read TGTGCCAGCAGTGGCGCACAGGGGGCAGGCGAGCAGTTCTTC. Supplemented by reference TRBV28 and TRBJ2-1, the full variable domain reads DVKVTQSSRYLVKRTGEKVFLECVQDMDHENMFWYRQDPGLGLRLIYFSYDVKMKEKGDIPEGYSVSREKKERFSLILESASTNQTSMYLCASSGAQGAGEQFFGPGTRLTVL.